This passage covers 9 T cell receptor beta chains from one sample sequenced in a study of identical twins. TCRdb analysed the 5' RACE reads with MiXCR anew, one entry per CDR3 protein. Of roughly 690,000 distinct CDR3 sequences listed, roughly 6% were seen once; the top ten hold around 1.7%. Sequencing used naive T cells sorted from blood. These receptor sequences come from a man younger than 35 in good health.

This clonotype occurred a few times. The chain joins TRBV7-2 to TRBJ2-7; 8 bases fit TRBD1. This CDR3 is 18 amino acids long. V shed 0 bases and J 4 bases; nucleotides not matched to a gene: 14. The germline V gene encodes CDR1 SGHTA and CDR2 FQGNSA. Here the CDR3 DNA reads TGTGCCAGCAGCTTAGCGGAGTGGGTTGGACAGGGCATTTACGAGCAGTACGTC. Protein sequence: CASSLAEWVGQGIYEQYV.

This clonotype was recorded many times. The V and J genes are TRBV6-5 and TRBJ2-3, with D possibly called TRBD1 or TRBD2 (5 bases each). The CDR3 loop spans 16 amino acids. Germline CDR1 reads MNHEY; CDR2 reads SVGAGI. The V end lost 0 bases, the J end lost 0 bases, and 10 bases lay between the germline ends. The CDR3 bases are TGTGCCAGCAGTTACTCGAAGGGACCTAGCACAGATACGCAGTATTTT. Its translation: CASSYSKGPSTDTQYF.

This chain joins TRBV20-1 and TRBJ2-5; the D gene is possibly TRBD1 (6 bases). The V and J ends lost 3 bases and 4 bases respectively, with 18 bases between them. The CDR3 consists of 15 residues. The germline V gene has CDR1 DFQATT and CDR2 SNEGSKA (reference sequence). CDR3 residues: CSASRITGFGETQYF. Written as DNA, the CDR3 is TGCAGTGCTAGTCGCATTACAGGGTTCGGAGAGACCCAGTACTTC.

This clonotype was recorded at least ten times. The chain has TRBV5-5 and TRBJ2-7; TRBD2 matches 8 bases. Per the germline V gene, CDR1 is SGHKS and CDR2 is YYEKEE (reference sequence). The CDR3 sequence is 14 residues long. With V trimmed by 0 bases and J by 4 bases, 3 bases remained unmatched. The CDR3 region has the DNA TGTGCCAGCAGCTTGGAGCGGGAGACGTACGAGCAGTACGTC. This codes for CASSLERETYEQYV.

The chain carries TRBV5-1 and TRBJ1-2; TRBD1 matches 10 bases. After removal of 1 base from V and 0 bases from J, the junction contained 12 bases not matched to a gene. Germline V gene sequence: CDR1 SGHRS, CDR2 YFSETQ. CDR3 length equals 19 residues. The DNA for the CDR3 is TGCGCCAGCAGCTTGATACCGCCGGGACAGGGGCTACCTAACTATGGCTACACCTTC. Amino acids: CASSLIPPGQGLPNYGYTF.

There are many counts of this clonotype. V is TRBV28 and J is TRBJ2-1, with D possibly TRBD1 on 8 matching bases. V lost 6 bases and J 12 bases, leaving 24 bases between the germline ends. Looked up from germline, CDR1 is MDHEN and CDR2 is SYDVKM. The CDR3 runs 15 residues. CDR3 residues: CASSAGGWRELRQFF. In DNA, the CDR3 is TGTGCCAGCAGCGCAGGGGGCTGGCGGGAGTTGCGGCAGTTCTTC.

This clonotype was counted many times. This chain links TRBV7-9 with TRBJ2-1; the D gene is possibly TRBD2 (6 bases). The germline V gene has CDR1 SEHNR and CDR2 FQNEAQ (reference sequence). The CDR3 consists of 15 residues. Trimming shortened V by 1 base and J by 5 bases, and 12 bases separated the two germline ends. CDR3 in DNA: TGTGCCAGCAGCTTAGTGACGGGAGTGGACAATGAGCAGTTCTTC. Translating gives CASSLVTGVDNEQFF.

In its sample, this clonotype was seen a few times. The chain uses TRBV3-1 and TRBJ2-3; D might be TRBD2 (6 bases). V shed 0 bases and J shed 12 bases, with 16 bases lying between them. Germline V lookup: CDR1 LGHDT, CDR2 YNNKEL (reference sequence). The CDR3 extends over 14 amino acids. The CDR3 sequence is CASSQDGRRLVQYF. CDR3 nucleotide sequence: TGTGCCAGCAGCCAAGATGGCCGACGACTAGTCCAGTATTTT.

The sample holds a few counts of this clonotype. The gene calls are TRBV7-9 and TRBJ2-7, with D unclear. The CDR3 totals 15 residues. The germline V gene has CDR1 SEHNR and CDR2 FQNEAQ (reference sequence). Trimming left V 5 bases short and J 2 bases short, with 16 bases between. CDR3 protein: CASSADGEPAYEQYF. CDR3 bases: TGTGCCAGCAGCGCCGATGGGGAACCTGCCTACGAGCAGTACTTC.